A selection of T cell receptor beta chains follows, all from one sample in a study of T cells in Graves' hyperthyroidism and ophthalmopathy. TCRdb re-derived calls from the multiplex PCR reads in MiXCR, one entry per CDR3 protein. The table shows about 400,000 distinct CDR3 sequences, with approximately 15% occurring only once. The sample taken for sequencing was blood. The receptors shown here come from a woman aged 18-29 years with Graves' hyperthyroidism. Both conserved end residues are part of each CDR3. The order of the fields is D gene, J gene, V gene, clone size, CDR3 DNA, CDR3 protein. D genes are given only for firm matches. The size field is filled for only some rows; it gives once, few, many or a size class.

d_gene: NA
j_gene: TRBJ1-2
v_gene: TRBV9
abundance: NA
CDR3nt: TGTGCCAGCAGCGTAGGTGGGGTGGTGAACTATGGCTACACCTTC
CDR3aa: CASSVGGVVNYGYTF

d_gene: TRBD1
j_gene: TRBJ2-7
v_gene: TRBV29-1
abundance: NA
CDR3nt: TGCAGCGTCACGGACAGGTTAATTCCTTACGAGCAGTACTTC
CDR3aa: CSVTDRLIPYEQYF

d_gene: NA
j_gene: TRBJ1-2
v_gene: TRBV5-1
abundance: many
CDR3nt: TGCGCCAGCAGCTTGGACAGTTCCCTTGGCTACACCTTC
CDR3aa: CASSLDSSLGYTF

d_gene: NA
j_gene: TRBJ1-5
v_gene: TRBV7-2
abundance: NA
CDR3nt: TGTGCCAGCAGCGCCCTGGGGTTAGGCAATCAGCCCCAGCATTTT
CDR3aa: CASSALGLGNQPQHF

d_gene: NA
j_gene: TRBJ1-2
v_gene: TRBV7-2
abundance: few
CDR3nt: TGTGCCAGCAGCTTCAGGAGCTCTAACTATGGCTACACCTTC
CDR3aa: CASSFRSSNYGYTF

d_gene: NA
j_gene: TRBJ1-6
v_gene: TRBV12-3/TRBV12-4
abundance: many
CDR3nt: TGTGCCAGCAGTCCGCTGACCTGGGGGGTTAATTCACCCCTCCACTTT
CDR3aa: CASSPLTWGVNSPLHF

d_gene: NA
j_gene: TRBJ2-7
v_gene: TRBV5-5
abundance: few
CDR3nt: TGTGCCAGCAGGCATGGCGGCAGGGAGAGTGAGCAGTACTTC
CDR3aa: CASRHGGRESEQYF

d_gene: NA
j_gene: TRBJ2-1
v_gene: TRBV20-1
abundance: many
CDR3nt: TGCAGTGCTAGCCTGTGGGGGGCGTCCTACAATGAGCAGTTCTTC
CDR3aa: CSASLWGASYNEQFF

d_gene: TRBD1
j_gene: TRBJ1-2
v_gene: TRBV6-1
abundance: many
CDR3nt: TGTGCCAGCAGTGACTTTACCGGGACAGTCAGGTCGTATGGCTACACCTTC
CDR3aa: CASSDFTGTVRSYGYTF

d_gene: NA
j_gene: TRBJ2-1
v_gene: TRBV7-3
abundance: NA
CDR3nt: TGTGCCAGCAGCTTTGGGGGGGCCGATGAGCAGTTCTTC
CDR3aa: CASSFGGADEQFF

d_gene: NA
j_gene: TRBJ2-1
v_gene: TRBV11-3
abundance: few
CDR3nt: TGTGCCAGCAGCTTACAGGGGAGCAGGAGTTTTTACAATGAGCAGTTCTTC
CDR3aa: CASSLQGSRSFYNEQFF

d_gene: NA
j_gene: TRBJ2-4
v_gene: TRBV7-8
abundance: NA
CDR3nt: TGTGCCAGCAGCCTGGTTAGGACTGAAAACATTCAGTACTTC
CDR3aa: CASSLVRTENIQYF

d_gene: TRBD1
j_gene: TRBJ1-1
v_gene: TRBV6-2/TRBV6-3
abundance: many
CDR3nt: TGTGCCAGCAACCACAGGGGACAGAACACTGAAGCTTTCTTT
CDR3aa: CASNHRGQNTEAFF

d_gene: NA
j_gene: TRBJ2-7
v_gene: TRBV3-1
abundance: NA
CDR3nt: TGTGCCAGCAGCGTATCACAGGGTTCAACCTACGAGCAGTACTTC
CDR3aa: CASSVSQGSTYEQYF

d_gene: TRBD1
j_gene: TRBJ1-2
v_gene: TRBV5-5
abundance: NA
CDR3nt: TGTGCCAGCAGCCTGGCGGGGACTCAACAGGGGACCTATGGCCACACCTTC
CDR3aa: CASSLAGTQQGTYGHTF

d_gene: NA
j_gene: TRBJ2-7
v_gene: TRBV6-6
abundance: many
CDR3nt: TGTGCCAGCAGTTACTTCGTCCGGGCCCCCGAGCAGTACTTC
CDR3aa: CASSYFVRAPEQYF

d_gene: NA
j_gene: TRBJ2-3
v_gene: TRBV10-3
abundance: NA
CDR3nt: TGTGCCATCAGCGGGACCGATACGCAGTATTTT
CDR3aa: CAISGTDTQYF

d_gene: NA
j_gene: TRBJ2-5
v_gene: TRBV7-2
abundance: many
CDR3nt: TGTGCCAGCAGCCCATCGCGTGGGGGCAGAGAGACCCAGTACTTC
CDR3aa: CASSPSRGGRETQYF

d_gene: NA
j_gene: TRBJ2-2
v_gene: TRBV5-6
abundance: NA
CDR3nt: TGTGCCAGCAGCCCCCAATTCGGAGATCCCAACACCGGGGAGCTGTTTTTT
CDR3aa: CASSPQFGDPNTGELFF

d_gene: TRBD2
j_gene: TRBJ2-1
v_gene: TRBV7-6
abundance: few
CDR3nt: TGTGCCAGCAGTTTAAAGCGGGGGGTCTACAATGAGCAGTTCTTC
CDR3aa: CASSLKRGVYNEQFF

d_gene: TRBD1
j_gene: TRBJ2-2
v_gene: TRBV12-3/TRBV12-4
abundance: many
CDR3nt: TGTGCCAGCACCGCGCCCGGGACAGAGAACACCGGGGAGCTGTTTTTT
CDR3aa: CASTAPGTENTGELFF

d_gene: NA
j_gene: TRBJ2-3
v_gene: TRBV3-1
abundance: many
CDR3nt: TGTGCCAGCAGCCAAGTTATCGGAGATACGCAGTATTTT
CDR3aa: CASSQVIGDTQYF

d_gene: NA
j_gene: TRBJ2-4
v_gene: TRBV11-2
abundance: NA
CDR3nt: TGTGCCAGCAGCTTAGTGGGGACCCTGGCCAAAAACATTCAATACTTC
CDR3aa: CASSLVGTLAKNIQYF

d_gene: NA
j_gene: TRBJ1-2
v_gene: TRBV9
abundance: NA
CDR3nt: TGTGCCAGCAGCGGAGGGACGGACAACTATGGCTACACCTTC
CDR3aa: CASSGGTDNYGYTF

d_gene: TRBD2
j_gene: TRBJ2-3
v_gene: TRBV27
abundance: many
CDR3nt: TGTGCCAGCAGCAAGACCCCGGGACTAAGCACAGATACGCAGTATTTT
CDR3aa: CASSKTPGLSTDTQYF

d_gene: TRBD1
j_gene: TRBJ1-2
v_gene: TRBV24-1
abundance: NA
CDR3nt: TGTGCCACCAGTGAACATGACAGGGTGGCTGGCTACACCTTC
CDR3aa: CATSEHDRVAGYTF

d_gene: NA
j_gene: TRBJ2-7
v_gene: TRBV7-8
abundance: few
CDR3nt: TGTGCCAGCAGCCAGGGGGGGGGAAACTACGAGCAGTACTTC
CDR3aa: CASSQGGGNYEQYF

d_gene: TRBD1
j_gene: TRBJ2-2
v_gene: TRBV28
abundance: many
CDR3nt: TGTGCCAGCAGCGCCGACAGGGTGGGGCTCGGGGAGCTGTTTTTT
CDR3aa: CASSADRVGLGELFF

d_gene: NA
j_gene: TRBJ2-3
v_gene: TRBV29-1
abundance: few
CDR3nt: TGCAGCGTTGCAAGCCTATCTAGCACAGATACGCAGTATTTT
CDR3aa: CSVASLSSTDTQYF

d_gene: NA
j_gene: TRBJ1-3
v_gene: TRBV6-1
abundance: few
CDR3nt: TGTGCCAGCAGTTCCCGGCTGCTCTCTGGAAACACCATATATTTT
CDR3aa: CASSSRLLSGNTIYF

d_gene: NA
j_gene: TRBJ2-7
v_gene: TRBV6-2/TRBV6-3
abundance: many
CDR3nt: TGTGCCAGCAGCCCTATGTGGGGAGAGCAGTACTTC
CDR3aa: CASSPMWGEQYF

d_gene: NA
j_gene: TRBJ2-3
v_gene: TRBV19
abundance: few
CDR3nt: TGTGCCAGTAGTATCGACTTAGACCGTCGCACAGATACGCAGTATTTT
CDR3aa: CASSIDLDRRTDTQYF

d_gene: TRBD1
j_gene: TRBJ2-3
v_gene: TRBV15
abundance: few
CDR3nt: TGTGCCACCAGCAGGACAGGGGGCGCATCAGATACGCAGTATTTT
CDR3aa: CATSRTGGASDTQYF

d_gene: NA
j_gene: TRBJ1-6
v_gene: TRBV7-2
abundance: many
CDR3nt: TGTGCCAGCAGCAGGATATCAGACTATAATTCACCCCTCCACTTT
CDR3aa: CASSRISDYNSPLHF

d_gene: NA
j_gene: TRBJ1-3
v_gene: TRBV12-3/TRBV12-4
abundance: NA
CDR3nt: TGTGCCAGCAGTCTTAACCCGGGAGTCTCGGGGTCTGGAAACACCATATATTTT
CDR3aa: CASSLNPGVSGSGNTIYF

d_gene: NA
j_gene: TRBJ2-1
v_gene: TRBV5-6
abundance: once
CDR3nt: TGTGCCAGCAGCTTGAGTGGGGTCCGCGGCAATGAGCAGTTCTTC
CDR3aa: CASSLSGVRGNEQFF

d_gene: NA
j_gene: TRBJ1-2
v_gene: TRBV10-3
abundance: few
CDR3nt: TGTGCCATCAGTGAGTCGAAATCCGTGTACTATGGCTACACCTTC
CDR3aa: CAISESKSVYYGYTF

d_gene: NA
j_gene: TRBJ2-7
v_gene: TRBV2
abundance: many
CDR3nt: TGTGCCAGCAGTCGGCAGGGGAATCACGAGCAGTACTTC
CDR3aa: CASSRQGNHEQYF

d_gene: TRBD1
j_gene: TRBJ2-3
v_gene: TRBV2
abundance: NA
CDR3nt: TGTGCCAGCAGGGGACGACAGGGGGAAGATACGCAGTATTTT
CDR3aa: CASRGRQGEDTQYF

d_gene: TRBD1
j_gene: TRBJ1-5
v_gene: TRBV4-2
abundance: NA
CDR3nt: TGTGCCAGCAGCCATGAAGGGGGCGGCGTATTATCGGGGCCCCATCATTTT
CDR3aa: CASSHEGGGVLSGPHHF

d_gene: NA
j_gene: TRBJ1-3
v_gene: TRBV7-9
abundance: NA
CDR3nt: TGTGCCAGCAGCTTAGGAGGTTCTGGAAGCACCATATATTTT
CDR3aa: CASSLGGSGSTIYF

d_gene: NA
j_gene: TRBJ1-6
v_gene: TRBV27
abundance: NA
CDR3nt: TGTGCCAGCAGTTTAACGGGGCGGACAGATAATTCACCCCTCCACTTT
CDR3aa: CASSLTGRTDNSPLHF

d_gene: TRBD1
j_gene: TRBJ2-2
v_gene: TRBV19
abundance: many
CDR3nt: TGTGCCAGTAGTAAGGGTCTAGACAGGGTGAGATCAACCGGGGAGCTGTTTTTT
CDR3aa: CASSKGLDRVRSTGELFF

d_gene: NA
j_gene: TRBJ1-4
v_gene: TRBV6-1
abundance: NA
CDR3nt: TGTGCCAGCAATTCGAATGAAAAACTGTTTTTT
CDR3aa: CASNSNEKLFF

d_gene: NA
j_gene: TRBJ1-2
v_gene: TRBV6-1
abundance: NA
CDR3nt: TGTGCCACCCTAACAGGCGGGGATGGCTACACCTTC
CDR3aa: CATLTGGDGYTF

d_gene: NA
j_gene: TRBJ1-6
v_gene: TRBV6-5
abundance: many
CDR3nt: TGTGCCAGCAGTTACACAGGGCCCGGTAATTCACCCCTCCACTTT
CDR3aa: CASSYTGPGNSPLHF

d_gene: NA
j_gene: TRBJ1-6
v_gene: TRBV27
abundance: NA
CDR3nt: TGTGCCAGCAGGTTGTATGACCTAAATTCACCCCTCCACTTT
CDR3aa: CASRLYDLNSPLHF

d_gene: NA
j_gene: TRBJ1-2
v_gene: TRBV29-1
abundance: few
CDR3nt: TGCAGCGTTGGTTCAGGGATGGACTATGGCTACACCTTC
CDR3aa: CSVGSGMDYGYTF

d_gene: NA
j_gene: TRBJ1-2
v_gene: TRBV10-3
abundance: NA
CDR3nt: TGTGCCATCAGTGGTCCGAACGCGGGCTATGGCTACACCTTC
CDR3aa: CAISGPNAGYGYTF

d_gene: TRBD2
j_gene: TRBJ2-7
v_gene: TRBV6-1
abundance: many
CDR3nt: TGTGCCAGCAGTTTACTAGCGGGGGCCTACGAGCAGTACTTC
CDR3aa: CASSLLAGAYEQYF

d_gene: NA
j_gene: TRBJ2-3
v_gene: TRBV20-1
abundance: many
CDR3nt: TGCAGTGCTAGACACGAGGCAGAATGGGATACGCAGTATTTT
CDR3aa: CSARHEAEWDTQYF

d_gene: TRBD1
j_gene: TRBJ2-7
v_gene: TRBV6-2/TRBV6-3
abundance: many
CDR3nt: TGTGCCAGCAGCCAAACGGGACAGGGTTTCCACGAGCAGTACTTC
CDR3aa: CASSQTGQGFHEQYF

d_gene: NA
j_gene: TRBJ2-3
v_gene: TRBV11-2
abundance: many
CDR3nt: TGTGCCAGCAGCTTAGAGTCGCCCGCAGATACGCAGTATTTT
CDR3aa: CASSLESPADTQYF

d_gene: NA
j_gene: TRBJ1-1
v_gene: TRBV12-3/TRBV12-4
abundance: many
CDR3nt: TGTGCCAGCCGTGAGTGGAGGGCGAACACTGAAGCTTTCTTT
CDR3aa: CASREWRANTEAFF

d_gene: NA
j_gene: TRBJ2-7
v_gene: TRBV10-2
abundance: few
CDR3nt: TGCGCCAGCACAGCGATAAATACCTACGAGCAGTACTTC
CDR3aa: CASTAINTYEQYF